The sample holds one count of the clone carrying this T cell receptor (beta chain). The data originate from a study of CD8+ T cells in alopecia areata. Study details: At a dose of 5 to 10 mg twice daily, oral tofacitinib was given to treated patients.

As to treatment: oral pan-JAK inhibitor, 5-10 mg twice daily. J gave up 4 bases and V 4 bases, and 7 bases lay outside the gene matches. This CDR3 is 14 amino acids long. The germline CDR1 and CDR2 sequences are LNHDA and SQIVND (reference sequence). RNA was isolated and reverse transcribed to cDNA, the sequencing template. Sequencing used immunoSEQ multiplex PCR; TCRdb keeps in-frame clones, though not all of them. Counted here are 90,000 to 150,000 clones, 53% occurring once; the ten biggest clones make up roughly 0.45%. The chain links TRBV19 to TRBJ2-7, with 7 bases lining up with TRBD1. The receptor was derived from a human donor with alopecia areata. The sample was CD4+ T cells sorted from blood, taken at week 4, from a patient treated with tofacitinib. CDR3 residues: CASSTAGTEYEQYF. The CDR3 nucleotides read TGTGCCAGTAGTACAGCCGGGACAGAGTACGAGCAGTACTTC.